This T cell receptor beta chain was observed in a study of blood T cell repertoires in COVID-19. Overall study context: COVID-19 samples, acute and convalescent, were from the United States, Italy and Spain. The cDNA or gDNA used as material had been derived from T cells, B-cell-depleted T cells, or PBMCs.

In terms of age and location, participants ranged from about 18 to 89 years and lived in about 25 US areas. Assignment of participants to cohorts was predicated upon participant-reported clinical history. Points on this clone: A read error may produce the germline difference seen at one junction end.

The CDR3 loop spans 14 amino acids. Looked up from germline, CDR1 is LNHDA and CDR2 is SQIVND (reference sequence). Here immunoSEQ multiplex PCR was the method, and the copy in TCRdb shows in-frame clones only, minus some. The repertoire holds about 320,000 clones, with approximately 91% as singletons. The sequence came from a man aged 60 to 69 who had recovered from COVID-19. The specimen sequenced was PBMCs or T cells enriched from blood (not recorded which). This sequence joins TRBV19 and TRBJ1-5, with unresolved D. CDR3 in amino acids: CASLSRRSTQPQHF. Here the CDR3 DNA reads TGTGCCAGTCTCTCGCGGAGGAGCACTCAGCCCCAGCATTTT.